The T cell receptor beta chain under discussion was sequenced for a study of shared clonotypes between healthy human individuals. This clone was seen only once. This CDR3 has 15 residues. Deletions cut 1 base from V and 0 bases from J, with 8 bases between. Germline V gene data show CDR1 as SGHAT and CDR2 as FQNNGV. Generated by immunoSEQ multiplex PCR, the TCRdb table keeps only in-frame clones and is missing some. The table records about 1.1 million clones, roughly 74% of them present only once. The chain employs TRBV11-2 and TRBJ2-3; perhaps TRBD2 as D (5 bases). The TCR sequence derives from a man between 18 and 35 years old in good health. Some clones in this sample may be carry-over from other donors' samples. What was sequenced was memory CD4+ T cells from PBMCs. The subset denotes: CD45RA-negative fraction. The DNA of the CDR3 is TGTGCCAGCAGCTTAGGGACTCCTAGCACAGATACGCAGTATTTT. Its translation: CASSLGTPSTDTQYF. Full variable domain (missing parts from reference TRBV11-2 and TRBJ2-3): EAGVAQSPRYKIIEKRQSVAFWCNPISGHATLYWYQQILGQGPKLLIQFQNNGVVDDSQLPKDRFSAERLKGVDSTLKIQPAKLEDSAVYLCASSLGTPSTDTQYFGPGTRLTVL.